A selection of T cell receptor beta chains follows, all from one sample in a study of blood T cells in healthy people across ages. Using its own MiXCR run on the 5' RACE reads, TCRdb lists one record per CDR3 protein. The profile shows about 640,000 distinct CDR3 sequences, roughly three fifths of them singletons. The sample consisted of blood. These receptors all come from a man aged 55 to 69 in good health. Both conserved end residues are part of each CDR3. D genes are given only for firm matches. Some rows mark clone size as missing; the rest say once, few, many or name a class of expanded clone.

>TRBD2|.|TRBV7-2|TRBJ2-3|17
CASSRAGSGGFTDTQYF
TGTGCCAGCAGCCGAGCGGGCAGCGGGGGCTTCACAGATACGCAGTATTTT
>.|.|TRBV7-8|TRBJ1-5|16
CASSLVNRYSNQPQHF
TGTGCCAGCAGCTTAGTCAACAGGTATAGCAATCAGCCCCAGCATTTT
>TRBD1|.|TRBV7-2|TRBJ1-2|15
CASSLAQGVNYGYTF
TGTGCCAGCAGCTTAGCCCAGGGGGTTAACTATGGCTACACCTTC
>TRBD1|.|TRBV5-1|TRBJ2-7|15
CASSFLPGGSYEQYF
TGCGCCAGCAGCTTCCTCCCAGGGGGATCGTACGAGCAGTACTTC
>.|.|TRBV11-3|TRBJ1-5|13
CASRGPGNQPQHF
TGTGCCAGCAGGGGCCCGGGCAATCAGCCCCAGCATTTT
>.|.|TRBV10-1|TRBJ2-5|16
CASSSRGGEIQETQYF
TGCGCCAGCAGTTCCCGAGGGGGGGAAATCCAAGAGACCCAGTACTTC
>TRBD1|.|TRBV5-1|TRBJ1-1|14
CASSIGQGDTEAFF
TGCGCCAGCAGCATCGGACAGGGGGACACTGAAGCTTTCTTT
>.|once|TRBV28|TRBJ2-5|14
CASSRPGSVGEQYF
TGTGCCAGCAGCCGACCCGGGTCGGTCGGTGAGCAGTACTTC
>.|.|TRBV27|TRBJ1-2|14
CASSLATWGGGYTF
TGTGCCAGCAGTTTAGCCACTTGGGGTGGTGGCTACACCTTC
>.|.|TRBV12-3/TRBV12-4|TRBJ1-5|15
CASSYFGGGNQPQHF
TGTGCCAGCAGTTACTTCGGGGGGGGCAATCAGCCCCAGCATTTT
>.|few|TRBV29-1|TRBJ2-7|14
CSVREGWGSYEQYF
TGCAGCGTGCGCGAGGGGTGGGGCTCCTACGAGCAGTACTTC
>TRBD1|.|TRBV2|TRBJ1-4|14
CASTVGQANEKLFF
TGTGCCAGCACGGTCGGACAGGCTAATGAAAAACTGTTTTTT
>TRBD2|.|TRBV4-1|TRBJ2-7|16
CASSQASGGTIGEQYF
TGCGCCAGCAGCCAAGCTAGCGGGGGGACCATCGGCGAGCAGTACTTC
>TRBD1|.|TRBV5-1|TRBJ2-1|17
CASSLSKTGGSYNEQFF
TGCGCCAGCAGCTTGTCAAAGACAGGGGGAAGCTACAATGAGCAGTTCTTC
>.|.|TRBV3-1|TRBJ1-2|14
CASSQGTSSGGYTF
TGTGCCAGCAGCCAAGGGACCTCCTCTGGAGGCTACACCTTC
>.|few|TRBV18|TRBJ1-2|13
CASSPGTPYGYTF
TGTGCCAGCTCACCCGGGACTCCCTATGGCTACACCTTC
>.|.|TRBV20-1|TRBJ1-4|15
CSARDWTSANEKLFF
TGCAGTGCTAGAGATTGGACAAGTGCTAATGAAAAACTGTTTTTT
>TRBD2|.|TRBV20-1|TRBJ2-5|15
CSATRTSGGLETQYF
TGCAGTGCCACTAGGACTAGCGGGGGGTTAGAGACCCAGTACTTC
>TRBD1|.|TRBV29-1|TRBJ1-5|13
CSVAGDSDQPQHF
TGCAGCGTTGCCGGGGACAGCGATCAGCCCCAGCATTTT
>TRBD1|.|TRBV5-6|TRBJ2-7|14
CASRPGTGYYEQYF
TGTGCCAGCCGACCCGGGACAGGGTACTACGAGCAGTACTTC
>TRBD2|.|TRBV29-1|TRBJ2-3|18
CSVEDLGPPGGGGDTQYF
TGCAGCGTTGAAGACCTCGGACCTCCGGGCGGGGGAGGAGATACGCAGTATTTT
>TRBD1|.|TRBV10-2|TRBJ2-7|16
CASSEPDRGTRYEQYF
TGCGCCAGCAGTGAGCCAGACAGGGGAACCCGTTACGAGCAGTACTTC
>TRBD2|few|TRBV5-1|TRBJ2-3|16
CASSLDGAGSTDTQYF
TGCGCCAGCAGCTTGGATGGAGCGGGGAGCACAGATACGCAGTATTTT
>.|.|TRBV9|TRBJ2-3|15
CASSPFGGSTDTQYF
TGTGCCAGCAGCCCCTTTGGGGGGAGCACAGATACGCAGTATTTT
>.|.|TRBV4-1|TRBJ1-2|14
CASSQDGSNYGYTF
TGCGCCAGCAGCCAAGATGGTTCTAACTATGGCTACACCTTC
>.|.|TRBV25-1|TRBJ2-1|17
CASSEYIWGGAGNEQFF
TGTGCCAGCAGTGAATATATTTGGGGGGGCGCGGGGAATGAGCAGTTCTTC
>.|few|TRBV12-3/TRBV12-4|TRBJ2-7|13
CASRPPGAHEQYF
TGTGCCAGCAGGCCCCCGGGGGCCCACGAGCAGTACTTC
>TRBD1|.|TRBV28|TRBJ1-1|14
CASSQDRLNTEAFF
TGTGCCAGCAGCCAGGACAGGTTGAACACTGAAGCTTTCTTT
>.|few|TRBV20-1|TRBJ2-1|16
CSARDWSPLSYNEQFF
TGCAGTGCTAGAGATTGGTCCCCCCTCTCCTACAATGAGCAGTTCTTC
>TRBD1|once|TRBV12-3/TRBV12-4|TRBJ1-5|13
CASRRGQGQPQHF
TGTGCCAGCAGAAGAGGACAGGGTCAGCCCCAGCATTTT
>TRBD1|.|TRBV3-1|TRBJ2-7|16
CASSQLGQGPSYEQYF
TGTGCCAGCAGCCAACTAGGACAGGGACCAAGCTACGAGCAGTACTTC
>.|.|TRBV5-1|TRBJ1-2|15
CASSLGHGGDYGYTF
TGCGCCAGCAGCTTGGGACACGGAGGTGACTATGGCTACACCTTC
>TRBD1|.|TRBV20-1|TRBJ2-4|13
CSARVEGADIQYF
TGCAGTGCTAGAGTTGAGGGGGCAGACATTCAGTACTTC
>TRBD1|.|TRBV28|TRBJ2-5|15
CASSYAGTAQETQYF
TGTGCCAGCAGTTACGCCGGGACAGCCCAAGAGACCCAGTACTTC
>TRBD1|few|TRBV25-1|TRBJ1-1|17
CASSDPVGAGGGTEAFF
TGTGCCAGCAGCGACCCAGTCGGGGCAGGGGGCGGCACTGAAGCTTTCTTT
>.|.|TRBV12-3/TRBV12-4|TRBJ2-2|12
CASSFGSGELFF
TGTGCCAGCAGTTTCGGGTCCGGGGAGCTGTTTTTT
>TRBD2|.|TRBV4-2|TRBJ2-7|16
CASSLRLSGSPAEQYF
TGTGCCAGCAGCCTCAGACTTAGCGGGAGCCCCGCCGAGCAGTACTTC
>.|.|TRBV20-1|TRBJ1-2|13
CSATHLGDYGYTF
TGCAGTGCTACCCATCTAGGGGACTATGGCTACACCTTC
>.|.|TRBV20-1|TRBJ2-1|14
CSAGNPRGPDEQFF
TGCAGTGCTGGAAATCCACGGGGGCCTGATGAGCAGTTCTTC
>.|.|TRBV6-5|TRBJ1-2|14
CASSYSIGIYGYTF
TGTGCCAGCAGTTACTCGATAGGGATCTATGGCTACACCTTC
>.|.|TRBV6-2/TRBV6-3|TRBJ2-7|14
CASSPRDSPWEQYF
TGTGCCAGCAGCCCTCGGGACTCCCCCTGGGAGCAGTACTTC
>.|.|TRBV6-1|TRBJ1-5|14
CASSELGANQPQHF
TGTGCCAGCAGTGAATTGGGGGCCAATCAGCCCCAGCATTTT
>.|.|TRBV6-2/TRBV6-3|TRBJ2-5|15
CASSYSSSQKETQYF
TGTGCCAGCAGTTACTCCAGTTCCCAGAAAGAGACCCAGTACTTC
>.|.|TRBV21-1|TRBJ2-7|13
CASRRGRDLEQYF
TGTGCCAGCAGGCGAGGCAGAGACCTCGAGCAGTACTTC
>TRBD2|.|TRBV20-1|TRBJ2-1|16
CSMKPPGGRAMNEQFF
TGCAGTATGAAGCCCCCCGGCGGGAGGGCGATGAATGAGCAGTTCTTC
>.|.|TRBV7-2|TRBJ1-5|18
CASSLAPRRDLSNQPQHF
TGTGCCAGCAGCTTAGCGCCGAGGAGGGACCTTAGCAATCAGCCCCAGCATTTT